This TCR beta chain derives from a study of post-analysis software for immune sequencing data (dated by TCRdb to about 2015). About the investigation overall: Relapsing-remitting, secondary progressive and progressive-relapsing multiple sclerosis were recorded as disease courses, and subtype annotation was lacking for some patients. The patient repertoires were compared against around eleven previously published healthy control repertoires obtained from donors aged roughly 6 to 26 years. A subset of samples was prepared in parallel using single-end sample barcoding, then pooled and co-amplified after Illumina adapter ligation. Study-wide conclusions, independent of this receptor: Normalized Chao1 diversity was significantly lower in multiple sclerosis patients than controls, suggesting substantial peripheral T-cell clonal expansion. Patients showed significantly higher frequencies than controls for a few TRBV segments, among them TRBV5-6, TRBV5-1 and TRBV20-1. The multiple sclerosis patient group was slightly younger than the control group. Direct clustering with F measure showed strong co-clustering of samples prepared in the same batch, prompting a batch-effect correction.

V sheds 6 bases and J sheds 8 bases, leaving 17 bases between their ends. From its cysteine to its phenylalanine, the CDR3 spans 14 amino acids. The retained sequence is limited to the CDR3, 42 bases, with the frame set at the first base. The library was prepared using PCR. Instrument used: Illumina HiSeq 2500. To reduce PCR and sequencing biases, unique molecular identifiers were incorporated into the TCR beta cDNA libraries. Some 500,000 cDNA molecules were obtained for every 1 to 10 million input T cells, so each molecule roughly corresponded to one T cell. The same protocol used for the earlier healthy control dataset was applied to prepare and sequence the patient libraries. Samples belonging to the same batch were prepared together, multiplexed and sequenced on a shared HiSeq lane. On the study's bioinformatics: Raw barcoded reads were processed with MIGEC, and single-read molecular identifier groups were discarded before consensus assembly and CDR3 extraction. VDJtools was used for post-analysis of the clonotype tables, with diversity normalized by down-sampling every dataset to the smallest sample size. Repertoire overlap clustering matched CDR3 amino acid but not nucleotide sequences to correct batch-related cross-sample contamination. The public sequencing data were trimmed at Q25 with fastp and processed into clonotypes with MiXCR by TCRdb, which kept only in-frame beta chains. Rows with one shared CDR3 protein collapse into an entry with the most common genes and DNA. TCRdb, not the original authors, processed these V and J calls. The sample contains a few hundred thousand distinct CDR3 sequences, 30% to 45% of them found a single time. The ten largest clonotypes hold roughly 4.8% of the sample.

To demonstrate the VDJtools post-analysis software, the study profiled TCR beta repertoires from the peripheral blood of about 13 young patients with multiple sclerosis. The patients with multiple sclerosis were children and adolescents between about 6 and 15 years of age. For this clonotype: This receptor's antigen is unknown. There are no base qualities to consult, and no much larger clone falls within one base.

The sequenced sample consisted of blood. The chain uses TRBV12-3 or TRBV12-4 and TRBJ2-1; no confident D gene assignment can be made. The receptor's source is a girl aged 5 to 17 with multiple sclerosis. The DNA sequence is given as TGTGCCAGCAGGCCTGACGGGCCCCCTGATGAGCAGTTCTTC. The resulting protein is CASRPDGPPDEQFF.